This note documents a single T cell receptor beta chain sequence. Antigen specificity is unknown. CDR3 length: 13 amino acids. Trimming removed 3 bases at V and 4 bases at J, with 7 bases between. Germline CDR1 MDHEN, CDR2 SYDVKM. The source of the sample is a study of T cell responses to AZD1222 COVID-19 vaccine. Study conclusions and caveats: Two AZD1222 doses significantly raised spike-specific TCR breadth and depth over controls. Clonal diversity was possibly underestimated, and white British individuals and females predominated among donors. The study sampled repertoires only after the peak T cell response.

Some clones are missing from TCRdb's copy, which holds only in-frame ones; the method was immunoSEQ multiplex PCR. The sample carries 130,000 or so clones, over 85% recorded once. The clonotype was recovered from an adult in good health. V and J are TRBV28 and TRBJ1-5; D gene uncertain. Specimen: peripheral blood, collected on day 0 of AZD1222 vaccination. The CDR3 DNA follows: TGTGCCAGCAGTTTCGGACTTAATCAGCCCCAGCATTTT. Its protein is CASSFGLNQPQHF.